This T cell receptor (beta chain) was captured in a study of T cells in Graves' hyperthyroidism and ophthalmopathy. General study findings and limits: Most expanded thyroid clonotypes above 0.001 recurred in blood.

Germline V lookup: CDR1 SGHNT, CDR2 YENEEA. Unmatched junction bases numbered 6, after V lost 1 base and J lost 9 bases. The CDR3 has 14 amino acids. There are many counts of this clonotype. Its antigen is as yet unknown. Amplification of TCR beta CDR3 regions was performed using RNA transcripts as template. The HTBI set primed first-round TCR CDR3 RT-PCR. TCRdb re-analysed the multiplex PCR reads in MiXCR, keeping a single row per CDR3 protein. The repertoire holds fewer than 650,000 distinct CDR3 sequences, with about 14% as singletons. Hyperthyroidism patients were newly diagnosed, had disease duration under 2 months, and were aged 18 to 65 years. Uncontrolled infections, other autoimmune diseases, pregnancy or lactation led to exclusion of patients. Any symptoms of ophthalmopathy came after the first hyperthyroidism diagnosis, from which the blood sample dates.

V gene TRBV11-3 combines with J gene TRBJ2-1; 7 bases map to TRBD2. The receptor was derived from a woman younger than 45 with Graves' hyperthyroidism that later progressed to Graves' ophthalmopathy. Sequenced input: blood. The CDR3 coding sequence is TGTGCCAGCAGCTTAGGGGGAGGGATGAGTGAGCAGTTCTTC. Protein product: CASSLGGGMSEQFF.